The clone carrying this T cell receptor (delta chain) appeared a few times. TCRdb ran CATT on the reads. This sample carries thousands of delta-chain clones, roughly 15% of them seen once, and the ten largest clones take about 25%. This specimen belongs to a study of gamma-delta chains in newborns, infants, children. Study overall: Innate gammadelta T cells reportedly expand polyclonally right after birth, driven by microbial exposure, per the title.

Germline V gives CDR1 TSWWSYY, CDR2 QGS. The length of the CDR3 is 22 residues. Losses at the gene ends were 2 bases for V and 1 base for J; bases not matched to a gene: 24. V usage is TRDV1 and J usage is TRDJ1; TRDD3 matches at 8 bases. The specimen comprised blood, sampled at baseline. This receptor was identified in a child who was a newborn, infant or young child, either healthy, febrile or measles-vaccinated (not recorded which). DNA of the CDR3: TGTGCTCTTGGGGAAAAATTCCTCCAGTTTGGGTGGGGATACATATTCACCGATAAACTCATCTTT. It translates to CALGEKFLQFGWGYIFTDKLIF.